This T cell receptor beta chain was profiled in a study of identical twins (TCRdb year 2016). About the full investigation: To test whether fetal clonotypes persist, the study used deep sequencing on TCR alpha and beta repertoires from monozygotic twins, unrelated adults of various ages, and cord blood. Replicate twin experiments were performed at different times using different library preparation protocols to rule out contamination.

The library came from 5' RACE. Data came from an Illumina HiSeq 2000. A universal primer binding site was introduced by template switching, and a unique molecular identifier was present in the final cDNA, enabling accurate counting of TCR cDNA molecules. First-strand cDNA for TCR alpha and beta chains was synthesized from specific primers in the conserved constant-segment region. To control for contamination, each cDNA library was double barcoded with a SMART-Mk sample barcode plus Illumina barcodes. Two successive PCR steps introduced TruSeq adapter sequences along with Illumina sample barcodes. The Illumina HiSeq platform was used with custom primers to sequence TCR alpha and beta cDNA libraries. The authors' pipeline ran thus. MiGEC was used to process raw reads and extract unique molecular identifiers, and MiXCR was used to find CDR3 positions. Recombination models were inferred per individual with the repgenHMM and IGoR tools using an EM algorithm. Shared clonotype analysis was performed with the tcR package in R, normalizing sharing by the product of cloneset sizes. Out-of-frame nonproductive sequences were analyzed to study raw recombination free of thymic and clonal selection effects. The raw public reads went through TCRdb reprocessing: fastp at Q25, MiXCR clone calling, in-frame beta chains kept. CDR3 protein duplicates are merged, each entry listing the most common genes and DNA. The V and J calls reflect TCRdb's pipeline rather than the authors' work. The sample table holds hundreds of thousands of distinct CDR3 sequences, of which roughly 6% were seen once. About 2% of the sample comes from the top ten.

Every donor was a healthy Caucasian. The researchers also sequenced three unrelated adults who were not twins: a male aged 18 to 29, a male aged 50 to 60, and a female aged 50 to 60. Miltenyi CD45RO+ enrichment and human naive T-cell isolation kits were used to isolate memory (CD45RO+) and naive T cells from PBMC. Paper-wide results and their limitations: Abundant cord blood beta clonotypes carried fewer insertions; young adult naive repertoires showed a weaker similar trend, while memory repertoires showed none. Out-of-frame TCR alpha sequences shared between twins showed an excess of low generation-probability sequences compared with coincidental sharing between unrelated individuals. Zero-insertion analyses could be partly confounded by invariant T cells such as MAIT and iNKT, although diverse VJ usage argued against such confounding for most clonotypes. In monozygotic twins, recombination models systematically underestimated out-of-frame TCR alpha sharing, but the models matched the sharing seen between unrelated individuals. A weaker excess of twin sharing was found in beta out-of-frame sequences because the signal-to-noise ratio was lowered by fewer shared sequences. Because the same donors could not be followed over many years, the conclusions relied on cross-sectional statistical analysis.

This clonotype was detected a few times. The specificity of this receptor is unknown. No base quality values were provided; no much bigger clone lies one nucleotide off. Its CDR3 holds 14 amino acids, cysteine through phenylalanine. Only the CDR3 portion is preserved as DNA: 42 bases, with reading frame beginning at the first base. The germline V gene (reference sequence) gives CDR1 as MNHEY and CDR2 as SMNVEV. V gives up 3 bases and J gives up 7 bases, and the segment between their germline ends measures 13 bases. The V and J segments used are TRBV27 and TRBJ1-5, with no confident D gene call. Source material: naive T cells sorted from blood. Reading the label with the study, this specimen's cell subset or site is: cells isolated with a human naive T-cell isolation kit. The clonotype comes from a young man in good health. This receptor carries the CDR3 CASSFNGLGQPQHF. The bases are TGTGCCAGCAGTTTTAATGGATTGGGCCAGCCCCAGCATTTT.